The source of this T cell receptor beta chain is a study of T cells in Graves' hyperthyroidism and ophthalmopathy. Study-wide context: Peripheral blood samples were taken at initial diagnosis, prior to any treatment.

Together with thyroid ultrasound, orbital computed tomography, serum thyroxine and TRAb, clinical symptoms were used for diagnoses. The source of the PBMCs was approximately 10 ml of fresh peripheral blood. There are 13 residues in the CDR3. CDR1 SGHAT and CDR2 FQNNGV come from the germline V gene. Using RNA transcripts as the source, TCR beta CDR3 regions were amplified. First-round RT-PCR of the TCR CDR3 relied on the HTBI primer set. From the multiplex PCR reads, TCRdb called clonotypes with MiXCR, one entry per CDR3 protein. This sample yields approximately 400,000 distinct CDR3 sequences, of which about 20% are seen a single time; approximately 4% belongs to the top ten. Remarks on this clonotype: This sequence is one base from a far larger clone and is likely a read error.

This receptor was obtained from a woman aged 18-29 years with Graves' hyperthyroidism. Input material: blood. This chain joins TRBV11-2 and TRBJ2-5, with D maybe TRBD2 (6 bases). The CDR3 here is CASSFGGGETKYF. The CDR3 bases are TGTGCCAGCAGCTTCGGGGGTGGGGAGACCAAGTACTTC.